This T cell receptor (beta chain) was sequenced in a study of cytomegalovirus exposure and HLA in healthy donors. Overall study findings and caveats: Excluded were some V segments that proved indistinguishable, including TRBV6-2 and TRBV6-3. A prior analysis recorded that most TCR beta V segments were productive about 87% or about 30% of the time. V- and J-gene trimming in TCR beta was tied to a missense DCLRE1C variant by an analysis performed later.

On this clone: The target antigen is unknown.

The PCR had 60 Vbeta and 13 Jbeta primers. TCRdb's table, derived via immunoSEQ multiplex PCR, lists solely in-frame clones and lacks some. The sample table includes roughly 120,000 clones. The CDR3 spans 16 residues. Germline-derived CDR1 and CDR2 are SGHRS and YFSETQ. Trimming took off 2 bases at V and 0 bases at J, with 12 bases between the two ends. This clonotype was sampled from a man aged 18-30 years in good health and CMV-seronegative. The source material was PBMCs. This rearrangement joins TRBV5-1 to TRBJ2-1; possibly TRBD2 for D (6 bases). CDR3 bases: TGCGCCAGCAGCTTAGGAGCGGGCATCTCCTACAATGAGCAGTTCTTC. This codes for CASSLGAGISYNEQFF. The full variable domain, in which reference TRBV5-1 and TRBJ2-1 provide the parts outside the CDR3, is KAGVTQTPRYLIKTRGQQVTLSCSPISGHRSVSWYQQTPGQGLQFLFEYFSETQRNKGNFPGRFSGRQFSNSRSEMNVSTLELGDSALYLCASSLGAGISYNEQFFGPGTRLTVL.